This T cell receptor (beta chain) came from a study of cytomegalovirus exposure and HLA in healthy donors. Study-level background: It was reported in a later analysis that the same platform had been used for the approximately 110 validation repertoires as for the approximately 700 first-cohort repertoires. Study-level results: The study put roughly 160 TCR beta chains on its list as cytomegalovirus-associated.

The donors were part of the roughly 130-subject validation cohort, which stood apart from the 666-subject first cohort. This clone occurred a few times. What it recognizes is unknown. TCRdb keeps only in-frame clones here, not all; method: immunoSEQ multiplex PCR. The sample has 200,000 or so clones, over 65% seen once. What was sequenced was PBMCs. This TCR was sampled from a man between 18 and 29 years old in good health and CMV-seropositive.

The DNA of the CDR3 is TGTGCCAGTAGTATCCCGGGACTACCTACAGATACGCAGTATTTT. Translating gives CASSIPGLPTDTQYF. V and J are TRBV19 and TRBJ2-3; TRBD2 aligns across 7 bases. The V gene end was trimmed by 3 bases and the J gene end by 3 bases; junction bases not matched to a gene: 6. The CDR3 sequence is 15 residues long. Germline V gene data show CDR1 as LNHDA and CDR2 as SQIVND (reference sequence).